This TCR beta chain comes out of a study of patients and donors after allogeneic stem cell transplantation. Each CDR3 protein gets one entry after TCRdb re-called the RT-PCR reads with MiXCR. The sample includes 920,000 or so distinct CDR3 sequences, roughly 18% of them seen just once. There are 17 residues in the CDR3. Germline V CDR1 and CDR2: SGHNT, YENEEA. V was clipped by 5 bases and J by 5 bases; unmatched bases: 10. Sequencing input: blood, either unsorted or a sorted T cell fraction (not recorded which). The chain recombines TRBV11-3 with TRBJ1-6; 9 bases agree with TRBD1. The receptor's source is a human donor who was either an allogeneic HSCT recipient or a stem cell or donor lymphocyte infusion donor (not recorded which). It is not recorded whose cells these are; they may come from a transplant donor. The CDR3 is CASSNQQGALHNSPLHF. The CDR3 coding sequence is TGTGCCAGCAGCAATCAACAGGGGGCTCTCCATAATTCACCCCTCCACTTT.